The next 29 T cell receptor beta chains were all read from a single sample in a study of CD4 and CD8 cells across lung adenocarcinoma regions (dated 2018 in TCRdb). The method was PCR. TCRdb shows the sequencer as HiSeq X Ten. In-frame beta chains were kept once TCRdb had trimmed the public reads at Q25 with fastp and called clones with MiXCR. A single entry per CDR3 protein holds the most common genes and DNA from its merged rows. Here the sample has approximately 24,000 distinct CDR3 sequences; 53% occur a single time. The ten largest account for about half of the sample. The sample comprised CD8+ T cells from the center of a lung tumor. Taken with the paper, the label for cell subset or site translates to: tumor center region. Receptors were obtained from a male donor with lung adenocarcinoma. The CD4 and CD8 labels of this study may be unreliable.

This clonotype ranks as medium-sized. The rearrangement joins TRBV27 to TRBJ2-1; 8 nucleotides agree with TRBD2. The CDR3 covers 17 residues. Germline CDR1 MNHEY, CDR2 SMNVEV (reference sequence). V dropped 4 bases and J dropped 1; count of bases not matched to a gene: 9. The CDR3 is CASSWLTGGRSYNEQFF. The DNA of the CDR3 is TGTGCCAGCAGTTGGTTGACCGGCGGGAGGTCCTACAATGAGCAGTTCTTC.

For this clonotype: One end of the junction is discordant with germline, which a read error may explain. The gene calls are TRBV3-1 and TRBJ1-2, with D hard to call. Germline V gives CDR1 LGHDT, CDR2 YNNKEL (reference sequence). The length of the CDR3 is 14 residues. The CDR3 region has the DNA TGTGTCAGCAGCCAAGATCTGGCAGTCTATGGCTACACCTTC. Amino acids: CVSSQDLAVYGYTF.

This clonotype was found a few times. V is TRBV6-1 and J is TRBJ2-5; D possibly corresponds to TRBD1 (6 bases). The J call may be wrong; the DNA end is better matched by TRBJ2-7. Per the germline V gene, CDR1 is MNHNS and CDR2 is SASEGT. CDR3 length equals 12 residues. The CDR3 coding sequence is TGTGCCAGCAGCAGGGGCGGGTACGAGCAGTACTTC. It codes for CASSRGGYEQYF.

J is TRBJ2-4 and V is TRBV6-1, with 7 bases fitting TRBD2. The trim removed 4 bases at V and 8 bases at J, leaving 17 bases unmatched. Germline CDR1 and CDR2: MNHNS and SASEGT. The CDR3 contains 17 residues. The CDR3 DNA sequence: TGTGCCAGCAGTGGCCATTGGGGGGGGGGAGCCAGTGACATTCAGTACTTC. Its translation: CASSGHWGGGASDIQYF.

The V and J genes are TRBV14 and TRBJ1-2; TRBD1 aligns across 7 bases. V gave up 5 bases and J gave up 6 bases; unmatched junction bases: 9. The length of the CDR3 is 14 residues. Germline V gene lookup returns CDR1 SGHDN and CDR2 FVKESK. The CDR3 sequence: CASSRKGAMDGYTF. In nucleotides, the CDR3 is TGTGCCAGCAGCAGGAAGGGGGCGATGGATGGCTACACCTTC.

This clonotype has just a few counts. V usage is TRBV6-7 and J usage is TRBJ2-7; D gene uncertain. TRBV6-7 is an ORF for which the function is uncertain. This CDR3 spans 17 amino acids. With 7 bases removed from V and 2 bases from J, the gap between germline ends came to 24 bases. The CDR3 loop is CASKIWKRRRRTYEQYF. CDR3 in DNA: TGTGCCAGCAAGATCTGGAAGAGACGACGAAGGACCTACGAGCAGTACTTC.

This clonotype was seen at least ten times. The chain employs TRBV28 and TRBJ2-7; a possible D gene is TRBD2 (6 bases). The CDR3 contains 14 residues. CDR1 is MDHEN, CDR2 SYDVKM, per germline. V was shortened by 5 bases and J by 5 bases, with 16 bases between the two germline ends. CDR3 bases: TGTGCCAGCAGTCAAAGACTAGATCCCCACGAGCAGTACTTC. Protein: CASSQRLDPHEQYF. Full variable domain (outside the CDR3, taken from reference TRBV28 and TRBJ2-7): DVKVTQSSRYLVKRTGEKVFLECVQDMDHENMFWYRQDPGLGLRLIYFSYDVKMKEKGDIPEGYSVSREKKERFSLILESASTNQTSMYLCASSQRLDPHEQYFGPGTRLTVT.

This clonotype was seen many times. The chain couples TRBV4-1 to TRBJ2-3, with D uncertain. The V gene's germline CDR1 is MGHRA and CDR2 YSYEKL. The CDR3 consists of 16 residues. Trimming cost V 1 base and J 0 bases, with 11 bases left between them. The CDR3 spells CASSQVSRSSTDTQYF. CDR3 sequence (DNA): TGCGCCAGCAGCCAAGTGTCTCGGTCTAGCACAGATACGCAGTATTTT.

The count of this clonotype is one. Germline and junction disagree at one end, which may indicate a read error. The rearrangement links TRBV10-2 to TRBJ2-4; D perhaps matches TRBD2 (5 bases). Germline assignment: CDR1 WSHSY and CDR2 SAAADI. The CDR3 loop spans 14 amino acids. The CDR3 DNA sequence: TGTGCGGGCCTCAGGTGCTATGACCAAAACATCCAGTACTTC. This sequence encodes CAGLRCYDQNIQYF.

The CDR3 nucleotides are TGCAGCGTTGAAGATCCTGACAGGGAGTCCTACAATGAGCAGTTCTTC. Amino acid sequence: CSVEDPDRESYNEQFF. The V call is TRBV29-1, the J call TRBJ2-1, with TRBD1 identical over 7 bases. CDR1 SQVTM and CDR2 ANQGSEA come from the germline V gene. V trimming: 0 bases; J trimming: 1 base; junction bases outside the gene matches: 6. The CDR3 sequence is 16 residues long.

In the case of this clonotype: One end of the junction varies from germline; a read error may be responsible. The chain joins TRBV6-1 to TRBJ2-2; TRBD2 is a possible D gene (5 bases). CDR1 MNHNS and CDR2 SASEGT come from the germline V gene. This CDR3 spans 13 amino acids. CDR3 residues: CASRAEGYEEQFF. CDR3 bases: TGTGCCAGCAGGGCTGAGGGCTACGAGGAGCAGTTTTTT.

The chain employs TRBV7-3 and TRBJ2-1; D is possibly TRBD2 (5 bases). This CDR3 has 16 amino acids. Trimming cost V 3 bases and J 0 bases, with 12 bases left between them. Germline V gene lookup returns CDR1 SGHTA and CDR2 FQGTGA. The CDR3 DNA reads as TGTGCCAGCAGCTTTACAGCGGTCAGCTCCTACAATGAGCAGTTCTTC. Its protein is CASSFTAVSSYNEQFF.

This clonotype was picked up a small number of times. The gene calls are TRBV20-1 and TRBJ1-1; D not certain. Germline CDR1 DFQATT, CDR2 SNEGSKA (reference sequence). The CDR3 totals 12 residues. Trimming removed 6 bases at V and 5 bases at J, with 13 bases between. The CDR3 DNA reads TGCAGTGCCCCCCAATTAGGGACTGAAGCTTTCTTT. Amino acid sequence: CSAPQLGTEAFF.

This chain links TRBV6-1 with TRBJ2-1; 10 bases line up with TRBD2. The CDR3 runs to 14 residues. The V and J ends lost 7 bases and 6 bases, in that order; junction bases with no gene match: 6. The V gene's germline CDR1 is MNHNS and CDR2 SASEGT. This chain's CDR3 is CASNLAGEANEQFF. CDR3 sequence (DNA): TGTGCCAGCAACCTAGCGGGAGAGGCCAATGAGCAGTTCTTC.

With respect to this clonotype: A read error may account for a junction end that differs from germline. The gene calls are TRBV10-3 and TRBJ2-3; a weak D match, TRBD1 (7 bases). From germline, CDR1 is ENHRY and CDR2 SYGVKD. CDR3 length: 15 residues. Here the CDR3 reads CAGGLGGRATDTQYF. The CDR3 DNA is TGTGCCGGGGGGTTAGGGGGCAGAGCCACAGATACGCAGTACTTT.

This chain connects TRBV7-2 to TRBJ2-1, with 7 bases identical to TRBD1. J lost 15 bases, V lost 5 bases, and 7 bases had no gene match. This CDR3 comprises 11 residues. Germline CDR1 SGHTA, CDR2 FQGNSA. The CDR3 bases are TGTGCCAGCAGCCAAGGACAGGCAAGGTTCTTC. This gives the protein CASSQGQARFF.

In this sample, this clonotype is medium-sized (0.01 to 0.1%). This CDR3 reads CASNNGLNTEAFF. The CDR3 DNA reads as TGTGCCAGCAATAACGGGCTGAACACTGAAGCTTTCTTT. The chain carries TRBV6-5 and TRBJ1-1; no firm D call. The CDR3 consists of 13 residues. Trimming shortened V by 7 bases and J by 0 bases, and 9 bases separated the two germline ends. Per the germline V gene, CDR1 is MNHEY and CDR2 is SVGAGI.

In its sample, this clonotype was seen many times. CDR3 nucleotide sequence: TGCGCCAGCAGCCGGGGAAGCGGGAGAAGCTACAATGAGCAGTTCTTC. Protein product: CASSRGSGRSYNEQFF. The rearrangement joins TRBV4-1 to TRBJ2-1; TRBD2 matches at 8 bases. The CDR3 spans 16 residues. V lost 4 bases, J lost 3 bases, and 8 bases stayed unmatched. Germline V lookup: CDR1 MGHRA, CDR2 YSYEKL.

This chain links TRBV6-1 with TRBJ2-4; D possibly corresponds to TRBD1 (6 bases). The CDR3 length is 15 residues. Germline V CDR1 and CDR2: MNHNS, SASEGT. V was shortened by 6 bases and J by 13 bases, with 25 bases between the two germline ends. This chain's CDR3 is CASRLGARGKNTQYF. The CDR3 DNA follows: TGTGCCAGCAGGTTGGGGGCGAGGGGCAAAAACACGCAGTACTTC.

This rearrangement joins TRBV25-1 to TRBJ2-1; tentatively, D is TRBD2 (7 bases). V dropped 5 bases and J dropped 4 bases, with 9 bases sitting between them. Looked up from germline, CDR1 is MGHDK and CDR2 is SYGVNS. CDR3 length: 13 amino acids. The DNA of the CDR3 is TGTGCCAGCAGTAAGGGGGGGTACAATGAGCAGTTCTTC. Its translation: CASSKGGYNEQFF. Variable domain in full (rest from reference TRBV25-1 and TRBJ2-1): EADIYQTPRYLVIGTGKKITLECSQTMGHDKMYWYQQDPGMELHLIHYSYGVNSTEKGDLSSESTVSRIRTEHFPLTLESARPSHTSQYLCASSKGGYNEQFFGPGTRLTVL.

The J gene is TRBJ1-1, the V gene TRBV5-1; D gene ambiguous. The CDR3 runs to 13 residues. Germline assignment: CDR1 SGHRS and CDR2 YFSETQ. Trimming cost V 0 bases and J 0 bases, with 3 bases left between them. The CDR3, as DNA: TGCGCCAGCAGCTTGGTCCTGAACACTGAAGCTTTCTTT. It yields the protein CASSLVLNTEAFF. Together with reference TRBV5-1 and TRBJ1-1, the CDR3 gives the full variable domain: KAGVTQTPRYLIKTRGQQVTLSCSPISGHRSVSWYQQTPGQGLQFLFEYFSETQRNKGNFPGRFSGRQFSNSRSEMNVSTLELGDSALYLCASSLVLNTEAFFGQGTRLTVV.

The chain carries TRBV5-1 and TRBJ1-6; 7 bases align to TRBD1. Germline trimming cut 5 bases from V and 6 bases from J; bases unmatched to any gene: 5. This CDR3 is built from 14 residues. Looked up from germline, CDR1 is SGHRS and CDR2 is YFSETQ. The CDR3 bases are TGCGCCAGCAGGACCGGGACAGCTAATTCACCCCTCCACTTT. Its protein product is CASRTGTANSPLHF.

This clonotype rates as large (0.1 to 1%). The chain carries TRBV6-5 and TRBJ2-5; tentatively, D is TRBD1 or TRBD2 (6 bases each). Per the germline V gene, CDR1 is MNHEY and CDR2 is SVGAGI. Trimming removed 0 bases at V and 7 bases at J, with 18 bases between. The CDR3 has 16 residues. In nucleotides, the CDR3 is TGTGCCAGCAGTTACTCGATGTCGGGGGCGGGCGGGACCCAGTACTTC. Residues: CASSYSMSGAGGTQYF.

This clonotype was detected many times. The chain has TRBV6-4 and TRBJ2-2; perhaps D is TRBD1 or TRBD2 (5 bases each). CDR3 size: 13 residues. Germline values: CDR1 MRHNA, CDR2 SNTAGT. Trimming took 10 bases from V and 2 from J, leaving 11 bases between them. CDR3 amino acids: CATGDHNTGELFF. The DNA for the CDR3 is TGTGCCACTGGGGACCATAACACCGGGGAGCTGTTTTTT.

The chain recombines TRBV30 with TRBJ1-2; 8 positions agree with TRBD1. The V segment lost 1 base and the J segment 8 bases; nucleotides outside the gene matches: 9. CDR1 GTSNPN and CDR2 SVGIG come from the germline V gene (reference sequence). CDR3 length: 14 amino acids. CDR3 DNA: TGTGCCTGGAGTGCGACCGGACAGGGTTGGGGCTACACCTTC. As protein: CAWSATGQGWGYTF.

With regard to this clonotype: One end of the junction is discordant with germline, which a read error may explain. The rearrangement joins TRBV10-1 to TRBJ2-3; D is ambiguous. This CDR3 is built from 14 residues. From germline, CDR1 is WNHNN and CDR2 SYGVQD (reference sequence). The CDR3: CASSDRHATNTQYF. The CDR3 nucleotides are TGCGCCAGCAGTGACAGACATGCCACAAATACGCAGTATTTC.

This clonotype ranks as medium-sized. Here the CDR3 reads CASSYLGRENYGYTF. CDR3 nucleotides: TGTGCCAGCAGTTACTTGGGGAGGGAGAACTATGGCTACACCTTC. The chain employs TRBV6-5 and TRBJ1-2; no definite D call. The germline V gene has CDR1 MNHEY and CDR2 SVGAGI. V dropped 1 base and J dropped 2 bases, with 11 bases sitting between them. CDR3 length: 15 amino acids.

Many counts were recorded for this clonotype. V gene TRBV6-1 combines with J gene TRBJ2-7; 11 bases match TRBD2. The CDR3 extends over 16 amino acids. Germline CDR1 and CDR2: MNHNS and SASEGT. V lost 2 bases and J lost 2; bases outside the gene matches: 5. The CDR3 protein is CASSESLLAGAYEQYF. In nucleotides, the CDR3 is TGTGCCAGCAGTGAATCGTTACTAGCGGGAGCCTACGAGCAGTACTTC.

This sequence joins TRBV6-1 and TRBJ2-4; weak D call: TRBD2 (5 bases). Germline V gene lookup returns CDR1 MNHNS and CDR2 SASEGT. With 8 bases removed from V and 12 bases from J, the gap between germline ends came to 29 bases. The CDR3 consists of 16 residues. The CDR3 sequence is CASAGVGWRDKKTQYF. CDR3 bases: TGTGCCAGCGCGGGTGTCGGGTGGCGTGACAAAAAGACTCAGTACTTC.